Sequencing of this TCR beta chain was carried out in a study of T cells in Graves' hyperthyroidism and ophthalmopathy. This clonotype appeared many times. TCR beta CDR3 regions were amplified from RNA transcripts. The primer set for the first-round RT-PCR of the TCR CDR3 was HTBI. TCRdb redid the calling of the multiplex PCR reads with MiXCR, one entry per CDR3 protein. The sample carries around 620,000 distinct CDR3 sequences, around 15% recorded once. The clonotype was recovered from a woman aged 25 to 39 with Graves' hyperthyroidism. Sequencing was done on a sample of blood.

Written as DNA, the CDR3 is TGTGCCAGCAGCCAAACCGACAGGGGGTACGAGCAGTACTTC. This translates into CASSQTDRGYEQYF. This sequence joins TRBV7-9 and TRBJ2-7; 9 positions agree with TRBD1. The CDR3 has 14 amino acids. Germline CDR1 reads SEHNR; CDR2 reads FQNEAQ (reference sequence). The ends lost 5 bases at V and 4 bases at J; junction bases unmatched: 6.